The 28 T cell receptor beta chains listed next were all sequenced from one sample in a study of T cell repertoires in cytomegalovirus infection (dated by TCRdb to between 2018 and 2021). Antigen specificity for these receptors is unknown. Sequencer: Illumina HiSeq 1500. TCRdb applied fastp at Q25 and MiXCR to the public reads, then kept only in-frame beta chains. Every CDR3 protein is listed once, alongside the most common genes and DNA of its rows. For this sample there are around 900,000 distinct CDR3 sequences; around 29% appear just once. The ten largest clonotypes hold around 15% of the sample. The treatment or condition label for this specimen denotes: in vitro stimulation with specific CMV peptide epitopes to enrich CMV-specific T cells. Sample: cultured CD8+ T cells from PBMCs, taken from culture after CMV antigen stimulation. These receptors were collected from a human donor in good health (CMV status not recorded). Some clones in this sample may be carry-over from other donors' samples.

This clonotype showed up just once. The CDR3 DNA sequence: TGTGCCAGCAGGGTCACAGGGGGCGCTGATGGCTACACCTTC. This sequence encodes CASRVTGGADGYTF. The rearrangement links TRBV27 to TRBJ1-2; 9 bases map to TRBD1. The CDR3 covers 14 residues. CDR1 is MNHEY, CDR2 SMNVEV, per germline (reference sequence). J was trimmed by 6 bases and V by 6 bases; bases with no gene match: 8.

The V call is TRBV19, the J call TRBJ1-6, with TRBD1 as a possible D gene (5 bases). The CDR3 covers 15 residues. V lost 0 bases, J lost 3 bases, and 6 bases lay in between. Germline CDR1 and CDR2: LNHDA and SQIVND (reference sequence). CDR3 residues: CASSIDRDYNSPLHF. DNA for the CDR3: TGTGCCAGTAGTATAGACAGGGACTATAATTCACCCCTCCACTTT.

The table lists this clonotype with many counts. The V gene is TRBV7-2, the J gene TRBJ2-2; D remains ambiguous. The ends were cut back, 2 bases at V and 7 bases at J, with 11 bases in the middle. Germline V gene sequence: CDR1 SGHTA, CDR2 FQGNSA. The CDR3 extends over 14 amino acids. The CDR3 loop is CASSLTLASGELFF. In DNA, the CDR3 is TGTGCCAGCAGCTTAACTTTAGCAAGCGGGGAGCTGTTTTTT.

This chain connects TRBV19 to TRBJ2-1; unclear D gene. The CDR3 covers 15 residues. Germline CDR1 LNHDA, CDR2 SQIVND (reference sequence). V lost 0 bases to trimming and J lost 2 bases, with 8 bases between them. Written as DNA, the CDR3 is TGTGCCAGTAGTATAGAGGACGATGCCTACAATGAGCAGTTCTTC. Protein sequence: CASSIEDDAYNEQFF.

Ten or more counts support this clonotype. The gene calls are TRBV12-3 or TRBV12-4 and TRBJ2-2; D might be TRBD1 or TRBD2, each matching 5 bases. The ends were cut back, 3 bases at V and 3 bases at J, with 11 bases in the middle. This CDR3 has 15 residues. CDR3 nucleotides: TGTGCCAGCAGTTTCAAGGGGACGGACACCGGGGAGCTGTTTTTT. As protein: CASSFKGTDTGELFF.

Concerning this clonotype: This sequence may be a read error, since a much larger clone differs from it by one base. The chain combines TRBV6-8 with TRBJ2-3; 7 nucleotides line up with TRBD2. CDR1 and CDR2 (germline): MNHGY, SAAAGT. The CDR3 length is 16 residues. V gave up 2 bases and J gave up 7 bases; unmatched junction bases: 12. The CDR3, as DNA: TGTGCCAGCAGTTACCCGACTAGCAGGGAGAGATATACGCAGTATTTT. Amino acid sequence: CASSYPTSRERYTQYF.

The gene calls are TRBV12-3 or TRBV12-4 and TRBJ2-1, with 15 bases aligning to TRBD2. The CDR3 runs to 19 residues. The V and J ends lost 5 bases and 12 bases, in that order; junction bases with no gene match: 20. For the CDR3, the DNA is TGTGCCAGCAGTGACCCGGGACTAGCGGGGGGCCTTACCCTACCGGGGCAGTTCTTC. It specifies CASSDPGLAGGLTLPGQFF.

This clonotype was recorded a few times. This chain connects TRBV6-5 to TRBJ1-2; tentatively, D is TRBD1 (6 bases). The V end was cut by 5 bases, the J end by 7 bases, with 14 bases between. CDR3 length: 13 residues. The germline V gene has CDR1 MNHEY and CDR2 SVGAGI. The CDR3, as DNA: TGTGCCAGCAGTAGCGGGGGGGCCCTTGGCTACACCTTC. It codes for CASSSGGALGYTF.

This clonotype was counted once. The J gene is TRBJ1-2, the V gene TRBV7-4; D unresolved. CDR1 is SGHVT, CDR2 SQSDAQ, per germline. The CDR3 has 15 amino acids. The V gene lost 1 base and the J gene lost 2 bases, with 11 bases spanning the gap. Written as DNA, the CDR3 is TGTGCCAGCAGCTTAGGGAAACCGGACAACTATGGCTACACCTTC. It is translated as CASSLGKPDNYGYTF. The full variable domain, with the rest looked up from reference TRBV7-4 and TRBJ1-2, is GAGVSQSPRYKVAKRGRDVALRCDSISGHVTLYWYRQTLGQGSEVLTYSQSDAQRDKSGRPSGRFSAERPERSVSTLKIQRTEQGDSAVYLCASSLGKPDNYGYTFGSGTRLTVV.

This clonotype turned up a few times. The V gene is TRBV7-6, the J gene TRBJ2-7; no clear D. This CDR3 has 13 amino acids. CDR1 and CDR2 (germline): SGHVS, FNYEAQ. V was pared by 1 base and J by 5 bases, with 9 bases between. The CDR3 is CASSLGVLNEQYV. The CDR3 coding sequence is TGTGCCAGCAGCTTAGGAGTTTTGAACGAGCAGTACGTC.

The rearrangement links TRBV6-2 or TRBV6-3 to TRBJ2-2; unclear D gene. Germline-derived CDR1 and CDR2 are MNHEY and SVGEGT. V shed 7 bases and J shed 6 bases, with 9 bases lying between them. The CDR3 is 12 amino acids. The CDR3 bases are TGTGCCAGCATGGGGTTTGCCGGGGAGCTGTTTTTT. Amino acids: CASMGFAGELFF.

This clonotype was detected a few times. The chain couples TRBV19 to TRBJ1-1; TRBD1 matches 7 bases. J was trimmed by 4 bases and V by 7 bases; bases with no gene match: 9. The CDR3 contains 14 residues. Germline lookup yields CDR1 LNHDA and CDR2 SQIVND (reference sequence). DNA of the CDR3: TGTGCCAGTAATGACAGGGCTCGGACCACTGAAGCTTTCTTT. Protein: CASNDRARTTEAFF.

There are a few counts of this clonotype. The chain couples TRBV9 to TRBJ1-1; D perhaps matches TRBD1 (5 bases). Trimming left V 3 bases short and J 6 bases short, with 15 bases between. Germline loops: CDR1 SGDLS, CDR2 YYNGEE. The CDR3 has 14 residues. CDR3 sequence: CASSGGSGFPEAFF. CDR3 in DNA: TGTGCCAGCAGCGGGGGGTCAGGGTTTCCTGAAGCTTTCTTT.

This clonotype was seen more than once but under ten times. The rearrangement links TRBV7-8 to TRBJ1-4; TRBD1 matches at 10 bases. The CDR3 length is 16 residues. Looked up from germline, CDR1 is SGHVS and CDR2 is FQNEAQ. V lost 5 bases, J lost 7 bases, and 10 bases stayed unmatched. As DNA, the CDR3 is TGTGCCAGCAGCCGGTGGGGACAGGGGCTTTTTGAAAAACTGTTTTTT. Its translation is CASSRWGQGLFEKLFF.

The rearrangement uses TRBV7-3 and TRBJ1-2; TRBD1 might be the D (6 bases). V was shortened by 5 bases and J by 3 bases, with 13 bases between the two germline ends. The CDR3 consists of 14 residues. CDR1 SGHTA and CDR2 FQGTGA come from the germline V gene. CDR3 region: CASSLRGAYYGYTF. The CDR3 DNA sequence: TGTGCCAGCAGCCTAAGGGGGGCTTACTATGGCTACACCTTC. The complete variable domain, with remaining parts taken from reference TRBV7-3 and TRBJ1-2, reads GAGVSQTPSNKVTEKGKYVELRCDPISGHTALYWYRQSLGQGPEFLIYFQGTGAADDSGLPNDRFFAVRPEGSVSTLKIQRTERGDSAVYLCASSLRGAYYGYTFGSGTRLTVV.

This clonotype was seen ten or more times. The rearrangement uses TRBV7-9 and TRBJ2-1; 7 nucleotides agree with TRBD1. This CDR3 contains 16 residues. With V trimmed by 5 bases and J by 10 bases, 17 bases remained unmatched. Germline values: CDR1 SEHNR, CDR2 FQNEAQ (reference sequence). For the CDR3, the DNA is TGTGCCAGCAGCGACCCCGCCCGGGACAGCCTGGGGGAGCAGTTCTTC. Amino acid sequence: CASSDPARDSLGEQFF.

CDR3 residues: CASSFSSGTGRDSNQPQHF. The DNA for the CDR3 is TGTGCCAGCAGCTTTTCATCCGGGACAGGTCGTGATAGCAATCAGCCCCAGCATTTT. The chain recombines TRBV7-4 with TRBJ1-5, with 8 nucleotides matching TRBD1. The junction had 13 bases not matched to a gene; V was cut back by 3 bases and J by 0 bases. There are 19 residues in the CDR3. Germline lookup yields CDR1 SGHVT and CDR2 SQSDAQ. The full variable domain, completed using reference TRBV7-4 and TRBJ1-5, is GAGVSQSPRYKVAKRGRDVALRCDSISGHVTLYWYRQTLGQGSEVLTYSQSDAQRDKSGRPSGRFSAERPERSVSTLKIQRTEQGDSAVYLCASSFSSGTGRDSNQPQHFGDGTRLSIL.

V usage is TRBV20-1 and J usage is TRBJ1-2; D call uncertain. V was cut by 6 bases and J by 8 bases, with 10 bases left in between. Germline V gives CDR1 DFQATT, CDR2 SNEGSKA (reference sequence). This CDR3 contains 10 residues. The CDR3 DNA sequence: TGCAGTGCCCCAGTAGAGGGCTACACCTTC. Translation: CSAPVEGYTF.

As regards this clonotype: A much larger clone is a single base away; this may be a read error. The gene calls are TRBV7-4 and TRBJ2-5, with 7 nucleotides matching TRBD1. The CDR3 sequence is 18 residues long. Germline assignment: CDR1 SGHVT and CDR2 SQSDAQ. V was pared by 2 bases and J by 0 bases, with 12 bases of the junction left unmatched. The DNA of the CDR3 is TGTGCCAGCAGCTTACGAGACAGGGACGAGTGGTACCAAGAGACCCAGTACTTC. Its translation: CASSLRDRDEWYQETQYF.

This clonotype was seen repeatedly, ten times or more. The gene calls are TRBV7-2 and TRBJ2-2; TRBD2 might be the D (5 bases). The CDR3 is made up of 15 amino acids. Germline lookup yields CDR1 SGHTA and CDR2 FQGNSA. Trimming removed 4 bases from V and 9 bases from J, with 18 bases in between. Here the CDR3 DNA reads TGTGCCAGCAGCTATTTAAGAGGGATGGGTCGGGAGCTGTTTTTT. It codes for CASSYLRGMGRELFF.

This clonotype showed up just a few times. CDR3 nucleotide sequence: TGTGCCAGCAGCTTAGCACCGGACCAGGACCCATGGTATGGCTACACCTTC. Translating it yields CASSLAPDQDPWYGYTF. V is TRBV7-9 and J is TRBJ1-2; D ambiguous. Trimming took 0 bases from V and 5 from J, leaving 19 bases between them. Germline V gene data show CDR1 as SEHNR and CDR2 as FQNEAQ (reference sequence). The CDR3 length is 17 residues.

V is TRBV6-1 and J is TRBJ2-1; tentatively, D is TRBD1 or TRBD2 (6 bases each). Germline-derived CDR1 and CDR2 are MNHNS and SASEGT. The CDR3 sequence is 16 residues long. Trimming took 2 bases from V and 4 from J, leaving 15 bases between them. The CDR3 nucleotides read TGTGCCAGCAGTGAAATCGAGGGGGGTCCTTACAATGAGCAGTTCTTC. Its protein product is CASSEIEGGPYNEQFF.

The V and J genes are TRBV3-1 and TRBJ1-1; D is unresolved. With 3 bases removed from V and 7 bases from J, the gap between germline ends came to 12 bases. CDR3 length: 13 residues. CDR1 and CDR2 (germline): LGHDT, YNNKEL (reference sequence). CDR3 DNA: TGTGCCAGCAGCCACTACGACGGAGATGAAGCTTTCTTT. As protein: CASSHYDGDEAFF.

This clonotype occurred a few times. Here the CDR3 DNA reads TGTGCCAGCAGTGGTATACAGGGGCCTGGCTACACCTTC. Its translation: CASSGIQGPGYTF. V gene TRBV2 combines with J gene TRBJ1-2, with TRBD1 identical over 7 bases. The CDR3 spans 13 residues. Trimming at V came to 4 bases and at J to 7 bases, leaving 6 bases not matched to a gene. Germline CDR1 is SNHLY and CDR2 is FYNNEI. Supplemented by reference TRBV2 and TRBJ1-2, the full variable domain reads EPEVTQTPSHQVTQMGQEVILRCVPISNHLYFYWYRQILGQKVEFLVSFYNNEISEKSEIFDDQFSVERPDGSNFTLKIRSTKLEDSAMYFCASSGIQGPGYTFGSGTRLTVV.

This clonotype has a handful of counts. The chain carries TRBV7-9 and TRBJ1-4; 7 bases agree with TRBD1. There are 15 residues in the CDR3. Trimming at V came to 5 bases and at J to 3 bases, leaving 6 bases not matched to a gene. Germline CDR1 SEHNR, CDR2 FQNEAQ (reference sequence). The CDR3 nucleotides read TGTGCCAGCAGCGTACAGGGGACGGCTAATGAAAAACTGTTTTTT. This codes for CASSVQGTANEKLFF.

This clonotype was seen many times. J is TRBJ2-7 and V is TRBV7-2; the D is unclear. In germline, CDR1 is SGHTA, CDR2 FQGNSA. The CDR3 spans 13 residues. The V end was cut by 4 bases, the J end by 4 bases, with 11 bases between. The CDR3 reads CASSSDPIYEQYV. CDR3 nucleotides: TGTGCCAGCAGCTCGGACCCCATTTACGAGCAGTACGTC.

The chain carries TRBV29-1 and TRBJ2-1; no clear D gene. Germline V lookup: CDR1 SQVTM, CDR2 ANQGSEA. V lost 4 bases and J 5 bases, leaving 6 bases between the germline ends. This CDR3 is built from 11 residues. The CDR3 loop is CSVVRNNEQFF. CDR3 nucleotides: TGCAGCGTTGTGCGAAACAATGAGCAGTTCTTC.

There are many counts of this clonotype. The chain links TRBV6-1 to TRBJ2-5; D is possibly TRBD2 (5 bases). Trimming took off 5 bases at V and 5 bases at J, with 18 bases between the two ends. The germline gives CDR1 MNHNS, CDR2 SASEGT. CDR3 length equals 15 residues. CDR3 residues: CASSYSLGLWETQYF. CDR3 sequence (DNA): TGTGCCAGCAGTTATTCCCTTGGACTGTGGGAGACCCAGTACTTC.